This is a list of T cell receptor beta chains from one sample in a study of OX40 agonist ivuxolimab in advanced cancers. Method: immunoSEQ multiplex PCR; TCRdb's copy keeps in-frame clones and lacks some. The sample comprises tens of thousands of clones, around 93% of which are singletons, and approximately 11% rests with the top ten. The sample consisted of CD4+ or CD8+ T cells sorted from blood, taken in a trial of the OX40 agonist ivuxolimab. These receptors all stem from an adult with an advanced solid tumor such as melanoma, head and neck, liver or kidney cancer. CDR3s include the opening cysteine and the closing phenylalanine or tryptophan. The order of the fields is clone size, D gene, J gene, V gene, CDR3 DNA, CDR3 protein. The D gene is left open where the match is weak. Clone size appears in some rows only: once, few, many, or a class for an expanded clone.

size: NA; D: TRBD1; J: TRBJ2-7; V: TRBV28; DNA: TGTGCCAGCAGCCCGGACAGGGTTCTATCCCACGAGCAGTACTTC; CDR3: CASSPDRVLSHEQYF
size: NA; D: NA; J: TRBJ1-1; V: TRBV28; DNA: TGTGCCAGCAGTTTTGGGAACACTGAAGCTTTCTTT; CDR3: CASSFGNTEAFF
size: NA; D: NA; J: TRBJ2-1; V: TRBV27; DNA: TGTGCCAGCAGTTTCCACAGCTCCTACAATGAGCAGTTCTTC; CDR3: CASSFHSSYNEQFF
size: NA; D: NA; J: TRBJ2-7; V: TRBV14; DNA: TGTGCCAGCAGCCAAGAAGCCGGACTGACCACCTACGAGCAGTACTTC; CDR3: CASSQEAGLTTYEQYF
size: NA; D: TRBD1; J: TRBJ1-1; V: TRBV5-4; DNA: TGTGCCAGCAGCGCAAAGGACAGGGGTTATGGGAACACTGAAGCTTTCTTT; CDR3: CASSAKDRGYGNTEAFF
size: NA; D: NA; J: TRBJ1-5; V: TRBV27; DNA: TGTGCCAGCAGTTTATTCAGGGGTGATCAGCCCCAGCATTTT; CDR3: CASSLFRGDQPQHF
size: NA; D: NA; J: TRBJ2-3; V: TRBV7-3; DNA: TGTGCCAGCAGCTCGGCGGGAAGCACAGATACGCAGTATTTT; CDR3: CASSSAGSTDTQYF
size: NA; D: NA; J: TRBJ2-7; V: TRBV19; DNA: TGTGCCAGTAGTATAGCAACAGCCTACGAGCAGTACTTC; CDR3: CASSIATAYEQYF
size: NA; D: NA; J: TRBJ1-5; V: TRBV6-1; DNA: TGTGCCAGCAGTTCATCATACTATAGCAATCAGCCCCAGCATTTT; CDR3: CASSSSYYSNQPQHF
size: NA; D: NA; J: TRBJ2-5; V: TRBV6-1; DNA: TGTGCCAGCAGAGACACATGGGAAGAGACCCAGTACTTC; CDR3: CASRDTWEETQYF
size: few; D: NA; J: TRBJ2-2; V: TRBV12-5; DNA: TGTGCTAGTGGTCCCCAAACCGGGGAGCTGTTTTTT; CDR3: CASGPQTGELFF
size: once; D: NA; J: TRBJ1-2; V: TRBV10-3; DNA: TGTGCCATCAGTGAGTCGGCACCTTCGGATCATGGCTACACCTTC; CDR3: CAISESAPSDHGYTF
size: NA; D: TRBD2; J: TRBJ2-2; V: TRBV28; DNA: TGTGCCAGCAGCTTATCCCCGTCTAGCGGGACGAACACCGGGGAGCTGTTTTTT; CDR3: CASSLSPSSGTNTGELFF
size: NA; D: TRBD1; J: TRBJ1-2; V: TRBV7-6; DNA: TGTGCCAGCAGCCCAGGGGGCACCTATGGCTACACCTTC; CDR3: CASSPGGTYGYTF
size: once; D: TRBD2; J: TRBJ2-1; V: TRBV29-1; DNA: TGCAGCGTCCCATCCCCGCCTAGCGGGAGTATCGATGAGCAGTTCTTC; CDR3: CSVPSPPSGSIDEQFF
size: NA; D: NA; J: TRBJ1-3; V: TRBV29-1; DNA: TGCAGCGTTGCTCCTAGGAGAAACACCATATATTTT; CDR3: CSVAPRRNTIYF
size: NA; D: TRBD2; J: TRBJ2-3; V: TRBV12-5; DNA: TGTGCTAGTGGTTTGGTACCTGGGGGAGGGGATACGCAGTATTTT; CDR3: CASGLVPGGGDTQYF
size: NA; D: NA; J: TRBJ2-7; V: TRBV4-1; DNA: TGCGCCAGCAGCCAAGTTTTCACCGGAGCTTCCGAGCAGTACTTC; CDR3: CASSQVFTGASEQYF
size: NA; D: NA; J: TRBJ2-3; V: TRBV4-2; DNA: TGTGCCAGCAGCCAACCGTGGTTGGGAGCGACAGATACGCAGTATTTT; CDR3: CASSQPWLGATDTQYF
size: NA; D: NA; J: TRBJ1-2; V: TRBV9; DNA: TGTGCCAGCAGCGTAGTTGGGACAAATAACTATGGCTACACCTTC; CDR3: CASSVVGTNNYGYTF
size: NA; D: TRBD2; J: TRBJ2-3; V: TRBV5-1; DNA: TGCGCCAGCATGTTGTGGGAGGGCCCCACAGATACGCAGTATTTT; CDR3: CASMLWEGPTDTQYF
size: NA; D: TRBD2; J: TRBJ2-5; V: TRBV7-6; DNA: TGTGCCAGCAGCGCCGGACTAGCGGGAGTCCCGGCAGAGGAGACCCAGTACTTC; CDR3: CASSAGLAGVPAEETQYF
size: NA; D: TRBD2; J: TRBJ2-1; V: TRBV7-2; DNA: TGTGCCAGCAGCCCAGGGACTAGCGGGACCGACAATGAGCAGTTCTTC; CDR3: CASSPGTSGTDNEQFF
size: NA; D: NA; J: TRBJ2-5; V: TRBV1; DNA: TGCACCAGCAGCAATCAACAAGAGACCCAGTACTTC; CDR3: CTSSNQQETQYF